These 28 T cell receptor beta chains came from one sample sequenced in a study of blood T cell repertoires in COVID-19. Libraries were prepared by immunoSEQ multiplex PCR; TCRdb keeps only in-frame clonotypes and omits some of them. The profile shows some 230,000 clones, approximately 86% of them singletons. Material: peripheral blood. The receptor set was obtained from a woman aged 50 to 60 with COVID-19, enrolled during active disease.

This sequence joins TRBV4-3 and TRBJ1-4, with D hard to call. Trimming removed 1 base from V and 6 bases from J, with 12 bases in between. This CDR3 is built from 15 residues. Germline assignment: CDR1 LGHNA and CDR2 YSLEER. Written as DNA, the CDR3 is TGCGCCAGCAGCCAAGGGCAGTTTAATTATGAAAAACTGTTTTTT. It yields the protein CASSQGQFNYEKLFF.

V and J are TRBV6-5 and TRBJ2-3; weak D call: TRBD2 (6 bases). CDR1 is MNHEY and CDR2 is SVGAGI in the germline V gene. Trimming removed 0 bases from V and 0 bases from J, with 10 bases in between. This CDR3 has 16 amino acids. CDR3 amino acids: CASSYSVAASTDTQYF. In DNA, the CDR3 is TGTGCCAGCAGTTACTCGGTAGCGGCTAGCACAGATACGCAGTATTTT.

This clone has only one observation. The chain carries TRBV6-1 and TRBJ2-2; TRBD1 might be the D (6 bases). V gave up 4 bases and J gave up 4 bases, with 19 bases separating them. CDR3 length: 17 residues. In germline, CDR1 is MNHNS, CDR2 SASEGT. CDR3 in DNA: TGTGCCAGCAGTGGGGGACATTTGGGGTTTGGCACCGGGGAGCTGTTTTTT. Translation: CASSGGHLGFGTGELFF.

This chain links TRBV7-2 with TRBJ2-7; 7 bases match TRBD1. Unmatched junction bases numbered 8, after V lost 5 bases and J lost 1 base. CDR3 size: 15 residues. Germline V CDR1 and CDR2: SGHTA, FQGNSA. The DNA for the CDR3 is TGTGCCAGCAGCCCCAGACAGGGCCGTTCCTACGAGCAGTACTTC. Translated, it gives CASSPRQGRSYEQYF.

The rearrangement uses TRBV18 and TRBJ2-1; D is perhaps TRBD1 (6 bases). Trimming removed 0 bases from V and 3 bases from J, with 6 bases in between. Germline CDR1 reads KGHSH; CDR2 reads LQKENI. The CDR3 is made up of 14 amino acids. This chain's CDR3 is CASSPPDSYNEQFF. As DNA, the CDR3 is TGTGCCAGCTCACCACCGGACAGCTACAATGAGCAGTTCTTC.

This chain links TRBV4-2 with TRBJ2-1; D gene uncertain. This CDR3 comprises 14 residues. V was clipped by 0 bases and J by 4 bases, with 7 bases between them. Germline V gene data show CDR1 as LGHNA and CDR2 as YNFKEQ. CDR3 sequence: CASSQDWSYNEQFF. CDR3 in DNA: TGTGCCAGCAGCCAAGATTGGAGTTACAATGAGCAGTTCTTC.

The V call is TRBV5-4, the J call TRBJ2-3; 8 nucleotides align to TRBD2. The V gene end was trimmed by 1 base and the J gene end by 5 bases; junction bases not matched to a gene: 6. This CDR3 is built from 15 residues. From germline, CDR1 is SGHNT and CDR2 YYREEE (reference sequence). CDR3 sequence reads: CASSLPTGGLDTQYF. In DNA, the CDR3 is TGTGCCAGCAGCTTGCCGACGGGGGGGTTAGATACGCAGTATTTT. Full variable domain (outside the CDR3, taken from reference TRBV5-4 and TRBJ2-3): ETGVTQSPTHLIKTRGQQVTLRCSSQSGHNTVSWYQQALGQGPQFIFQYYREEENGRGNFPPRFSGLQFPNYSSELNVNALELDDSALYLCASSLPTGGLDTQYFGPGTRLTVL.

The chain joins TRBV18 to TRBJ1-5; 11 nucleotides line up with TRBD1. Germline V gives CDR1 KGHSH, CDR2 LQKENI. The CDR3 consists of 16 residues. V shed 5 bases, J shed 1 base, and the junction held 4 bases outside the gene matches. The CDR3 here is CASSARDRGSNQPQHF. The DNA of the CDR3 is TGTGCCAGCTCAGCCCGGGACAGGGGGAGCAATCAGCCCCAGCATTTT.

This clone was detected only a few times. CDR3 amino acids: CASSIAGTGGLPGANVLTF. The CDR3 DNA sequence: TGTGCCAGTAGTATAGCTGGGACAGGGGGCCTCCCTGGGGCCAACGTCCTGACTTTC. This sequence joins TRBV19 and TRBJ2-6, with 12 bases fitting TRBD1. Germline V gene lookup returns CDR1 LNHDA and CDR2 SQIVND (reference sequence). The CDR3 loop spans 19 amino acids. Unmatched junction bases numbered 6, after V lost 1 base and J lost 2 bases.

The rearrangement links TRBV9 to TRBJ1-2; 9 bases map to TRBD1. Germline V gene lookup returns CDR1 SGDLS and CDR2 YYNGEE. The J segment lost 6 bases and the V segment lost 2 bases, leaving 8 bases of the junction unmatched. The CDR3 sequence is 15 residues long. This CDR3 is CASSVSRTGVNGYTF. The CDR3 coding sequence is TGTGCCAGCAGCGTCAGCAGGACAGGGGTTAATGGCTACACCTTC.

The rearrangement links TRBV6-6 to TRBJ2-3, with TRBD2 matching over 7 bases. With V trimmed by 4 bases and J by 0 bases, 4 bases remained unmatched. The CDR3 runs to 15 residues. Per the germline V gene, CDR1 is MNHNY and CDR2 is SVGAGI (reference sequence). The CDR3 bases are TGTGCCAGCAGTTCGGGGGGACCAAGCACAGATACGCAGTATTTT. It is translated as CASSSGGPSTDTQYF.

This chain joins TRBV6-5 and TRBJ1-5, with D tentatively TRBD1 (5 bases). With 1 base removed from V and 3 bases from J, the gap between germline ends came to 10 bases. The germline CDR1 and CDR2 sequences are MNHEY and SVGAGI. The CDR3 is made up of 15 amino acids. The CDR3 DNA is TGTGCCAGCAGTTACTGGAGGGGCCCCAATCAGCCCCAGCATTTT. This codes for CASSYWRGPNQPQHF.

This clone was found a few times. This chain links TRBV7-2 with TRBJ1-2, with 7 positions matching TRBD1. V lost 0 bases, J lost 9 bases, and 10 bases stayed unmatched. The CDR3 is 15 residues long. Looked up from germline, CDR1 is SGHTA and CDR2 is FQGNSA. The CDR3 loop is CASSLAQGEASRYTF. The CDR3 region has the DNA TGTGCCAGCAGCTTAGCTCAGGGGGAGGCTTCGCGCTACACCTTC.

In the case of this clone: Other nucleotide sequences from this sample produce the same CDR3. J is TRBJ1-1 and V is TRBV19; tentative D call: TRBD1 (5 bases). The CDR3 is 13 amino acids. The ends were cut back, 3 bases at V and 1 base at J, with 6 bases in the middle. The V gene's germline CDR1 is LNHDA and CDR2 SQIVND (reference sequence). CDR3 nucleotide sequence: TGTGCCAGTAGTATTAGGGGGAACACTGAAGCTTTCTTT. Translated: CASSIRGNTEAFF.

This sequence joins TRBV10-3 and TRBJ2-1; no clear D. The germline V gene has CDR1 ENHRY and CDR2 SYGVKD. The V gene lost 0 bases and the J gene lost 3 bases, with 15 bases spanning the gap. The CDR3 contains 17 residues. The CDR3 region has the DNA TGTGCCATCAGTGAGTCTATTAGCCCTGGGTTCTACAATGAGCAGTTCTTC. Protein sequence: CAISESISPGFYNEQFF.

The V gene is TRBV21-1, the J gene TRBJ1-5; the DNA was not compared with TRBD1, the D call given in the table. TRBV21-1 is tagged as a pseudogene. The CDR3 contains 15 residues. The CDR3 DNA is TGTGCCAGCAGCATAACCCGGACAGACAATCAGCCCCAGCATTTT. It yields the protein CASSITRTDNQPQHF.

The rearrangement uses TRBV20-1 and TRBJ2-7, with 8 bases matching TRBD2. Germline V gene sequence: CDR1 DFQATT, CDR2 SNEGSKA (reference sequence). This CDR3 is 17 amino acids long. The V gene end was trimmed by 3 bases and the J gene end by 6 bases; junction bases not matched to a gene: 19. The CDR3 sequence is CSASLRGALKNVGEQYF. In nucleotides, the CDR3 is TGCAGTGCTAGTTTGCGGGGGGCGCTAAAGAATGTCGGCGAGCAGTACTTC.

The rearrangement uses TRBV28 and TRBJ2-5, with 10 bases identical to TRBD2. This CDR3 is 15 amino acids long. Per germline, CDR1 MDHEN and CDR2 SYDVKM. J lost 1 base, V lost 3 bases, and 2 bases had no gene match. CDR3 protein: CASSLPSGGQETQYF. CDR3 bases: TGTGCCAGCAGTTTGCCTAGCGGGGGCCAAGAGACCCAGTACTTC.

This clone was detected only once. The rearrangement uses TRBV5-1 and TRBJ2-7; 7 bases fit TRBD1. The CDR3 length is 14 residues. The V segment lost 1 base and the J segment 3 bases; nucleotides outside the gene matches: 4. CDR1 and CDR2 (germline): SGHRS, YFSETQ. As DNA, the CDR3 is TGCGCCAGCAGCTTGCGGAGACAGGGCTACGAGCAGTACTTC. It yields the protein CASSLRRQGYEQYF.

This chain's CDR3 is CASSLGQGAVGGYTF. In DNA, the CDR3 is TGTGCCAGCAGTTTGGGACAGGGGGCGGTAGGTGGCTACACCTTC. V gene TRBV27 combines with J gene TRBJ1-2; 12 bases fit TRBD1. Germline CDR1 reads MNHEY; CDR2 reads SMNVEV (reference sequence). The junction had 6 bases not matched to a gene; V was cut back by 3 bases and J by 7 bases. The CDR3 length is 15 residues.

This chain links TRBV28 with TRBJ2-6; D ambiguous. The ends were cut back, 3 bases at V and 4 bases at J, with 13 bases in the middle. Germline CDR1 and CDR2: MDHEN and SYDVKM. The CDR3 has 16 residues. DNA for the CDR3: TGTGCCAGCAGTTTGCAGCTCCTGACAGGGGCCAACGTCCTGACTTTC. Translated: CASSLQLLTGANVLTF.

The chain recombines TRBV23-1 with TRBJ1-6, with D uncertain. TRBV23-1 is known as an ORF, though its function is uncertain. The CDR3 has 16 residues. V lost 3 bases to trimming and J lost 10 bases, with 19 bases between them. The CDR3 loop reads CASSQLRGNKGSPLHF. CDR3 sequence (DNA): TGCGCCAGCAGTCAGTTGAGAGGGAATAAGGGATCACCCCTCCACTTT.

The CDR3 coding sequence is TGCGCCAGCAGCTTGGGCGCCACCTACACTGAAGCTTTCTTT. Translating it yields CASSLGATYTEAFF. The chain carries TRBV5-1 and TRBJ1-1; no reliable D call. CDR3 length: 14 amino acids. With 0 bases removed from V and 3 bases from J, the gap between germline ends came to 9 bases. Germline lookup yields CDR1 SGHRS and CDR2 YFSETQ.

CDR3 nucleotide sequence: TGTGCCAGCAGTTTAACAGGGTCAGGAGGCAATCAGCCCCAGCATTTT. Translation: CASSLTGSGGNQPQHF. This chain links TRBV27 with TRBJ1-5, with a weak D call TRBD1 (6 bases). CDR3 size: 16 residues. The germline CDR1 and CDR2 sequences are MNHEY and SMNVEV (reference sequence). The germline V and J ends were trimmed by 2 bases and 2 bases, with 13 bases remaining between them.

The V call is TRBV27, the J call TRBJ1-1, with a weak D call TRBD1 (6 bases). The CDR3 spans 16 residues. Germline assignment: CDR1 MNHEY and CDR2 SMNVEV (reference sequence). Trimming shortened V by 6 bases and J by 3 bases, and 20 bases separated the two germline ends. CDR3: CASRPDTGIWDTEAFF. The CDR3 nucleotides read TGTGCCAGCAGACCCGATACAGGGATTTGGGACACTGAAGCTTTCTTT.

V is TRBV5-4 and J is TRBJ2-5; a possible D gene is TRBD2 (8 bases). CDR1 and CDR2 from the germline V gene are SGHNT and YYREEE (reference sequence). V was pared by 4 bases and J by 7 bases, with 17 bases between. This CDR3 comprises 14 residues. The CDR3 nucleotides are TGTGCCAGCAGCCGGGACAGCCGGGGGGGGACCCAGTACTTC. This translates into CASSRDSRGGTQYF.

CDR3 protein: CASSKDRGTLHF. The CDR3 nucleotides are TGTGCCAGCAGTAAGGACAGGGGAACCCTCCACTTT. The chain combines TRBV2 with TRBJ1-6; 9 bases agree with TRBD1. V shed 5 bases, J shed 14 bases, and the junction held 4 bases outside the gene matches. CDR1 is SNHLY and CDR2 is FYNNEI in the germline V gene. CDR3 length: 12 residues.

This clone was detected only once. The chain has TRBV28 and TRBJ2-5, with D possibly TRBD2 on 5 matching bases. Trimming pared 5 bases from V and 4 bases from J, leaving 11 bases between. The CDR3 consists of 13 residues. The V gene's germline CDR1 is MDHEN and CDR2 SYDVKM. CDR3 nucleotides: TGTGCCAGCAGTCGGACTTTGGCAGAGACCCAGTACTTC. Translating it yields CASSRTLAETQYF.